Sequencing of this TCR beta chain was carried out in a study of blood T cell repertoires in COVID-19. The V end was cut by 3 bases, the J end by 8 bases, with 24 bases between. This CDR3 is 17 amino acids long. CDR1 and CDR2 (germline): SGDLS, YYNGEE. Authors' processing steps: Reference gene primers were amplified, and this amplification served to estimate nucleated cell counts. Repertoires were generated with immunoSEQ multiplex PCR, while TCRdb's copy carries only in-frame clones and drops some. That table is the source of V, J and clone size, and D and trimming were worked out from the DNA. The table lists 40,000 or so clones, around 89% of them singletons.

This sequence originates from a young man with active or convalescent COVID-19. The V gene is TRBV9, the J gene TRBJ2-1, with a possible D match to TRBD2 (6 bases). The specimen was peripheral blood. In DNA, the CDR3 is TGTGCCAGCAGCGCGGCCCACGGGACTCGTACTAGCTATGAGCAGTTCTTC. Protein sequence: CASSAAHGTRTSYEQFF.